This T cell receptor beta chain is from a study of blood T cells in healthy people across ages. The CDR3 sequence is 15 residues long. V was trimmed by 2 bases and J by 3 bases, leaving 14 bases between them. A sample-barcoded 5' primer and a J-beta primer mix were used in a second PCR of about 7 to 12 cycles. Each CDR3 protein gets one entry after TCRdb re-called the 5' RACE reads with MiXCR. Of 1.5 million to 1.9 million distinct CDR3 sequences in the sample, under 55% were seen once. The genes are TRBV12-3 or TRBV12-4 and TRBJ2-7, with D hard to call. Sequences were obtained from blood. The receptor was derived from a young woman in good health. The DNA for the CDR3 is TGTGCCAGCAGTTTACCCCCGGGTGAAATCTACGAGCAGTACTTC. This translates into CASSLPPGEIYEQYF.